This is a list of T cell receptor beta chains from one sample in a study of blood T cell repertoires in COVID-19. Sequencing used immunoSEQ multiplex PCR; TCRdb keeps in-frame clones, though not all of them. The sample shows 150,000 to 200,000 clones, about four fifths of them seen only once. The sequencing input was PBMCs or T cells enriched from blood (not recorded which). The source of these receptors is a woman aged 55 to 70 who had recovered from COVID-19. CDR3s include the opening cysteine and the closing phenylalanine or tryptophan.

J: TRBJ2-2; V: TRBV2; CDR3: CASSVQLSNTGELFF
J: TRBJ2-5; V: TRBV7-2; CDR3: CASSLVASQETQYF
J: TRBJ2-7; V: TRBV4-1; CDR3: CASSPQRGGLYEQYF
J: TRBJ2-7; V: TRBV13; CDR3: CASSSRGSTTYEQYF
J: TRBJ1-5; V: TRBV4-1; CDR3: CASSPLSGSNQPQHF
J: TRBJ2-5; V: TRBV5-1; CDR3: CASSLRRLAGGDVKETQYF
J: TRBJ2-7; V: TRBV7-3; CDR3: CASSCRLAGGPREQYF
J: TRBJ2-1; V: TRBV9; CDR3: CASSTGITSYNEQFF
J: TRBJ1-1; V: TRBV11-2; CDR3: CASSLTQGNTEAFF
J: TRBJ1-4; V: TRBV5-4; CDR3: CASSLEAGDKEKLFF
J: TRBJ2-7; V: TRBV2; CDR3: CATAQGIYEQYF
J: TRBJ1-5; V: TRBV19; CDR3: CASSYRGKETRFSNQPQHF
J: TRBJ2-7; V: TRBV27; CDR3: CASSSAGASYEQYF
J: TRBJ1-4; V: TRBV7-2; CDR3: CASSPTGTFRPNEKLFF
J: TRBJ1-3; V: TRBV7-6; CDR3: CASSSTGTIWGTRSGNTIYF
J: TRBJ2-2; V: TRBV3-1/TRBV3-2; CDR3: CASSQQRGGYTGELFF
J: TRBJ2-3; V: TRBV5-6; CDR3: CASSRQGVRTDTQYF
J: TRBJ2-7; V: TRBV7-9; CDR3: CASSLDGTGAYEQYF
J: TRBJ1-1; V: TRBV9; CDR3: CASNRGRENTEAFF
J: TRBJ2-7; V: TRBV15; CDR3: CATSFRLGAPEQYF
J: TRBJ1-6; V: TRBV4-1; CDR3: CASSSRLDRNNSPLHF
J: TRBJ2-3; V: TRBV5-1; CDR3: CASSLDREADTQYF
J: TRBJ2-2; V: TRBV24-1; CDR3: CATSEAGLNTGELFF
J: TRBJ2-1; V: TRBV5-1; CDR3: CASSGGLPYNEQFF
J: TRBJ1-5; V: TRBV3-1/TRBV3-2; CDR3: CASSQGTGRNQPQHF
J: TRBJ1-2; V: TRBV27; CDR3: CASSSGLLYGYTF
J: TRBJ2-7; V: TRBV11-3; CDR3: CASRITSGGAFRAEQYF
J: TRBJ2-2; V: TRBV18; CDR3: CASSPDKIAGELFF
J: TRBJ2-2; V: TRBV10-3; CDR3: CAISESGRAHSPGELFF
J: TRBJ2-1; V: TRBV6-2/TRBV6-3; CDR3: CASTPAGLGFNEQFF
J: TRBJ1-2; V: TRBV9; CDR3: CASSGKLPGSRDGYTF
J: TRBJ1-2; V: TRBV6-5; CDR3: CASSYFVGEATF
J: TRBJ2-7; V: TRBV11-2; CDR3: CASSGGQGARGEQYF
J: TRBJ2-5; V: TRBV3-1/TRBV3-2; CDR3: CASISHGETQYF
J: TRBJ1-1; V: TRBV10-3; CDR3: CASSPGQTEAFF
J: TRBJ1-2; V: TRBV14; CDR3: CASSPLSGTGGGYTF
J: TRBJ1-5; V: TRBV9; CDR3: CASSPGQGSSTNQPQHF
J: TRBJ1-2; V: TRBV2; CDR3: CASSVQEGWYYGYTF
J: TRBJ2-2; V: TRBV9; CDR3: CASSVEYRGRNTGELFF
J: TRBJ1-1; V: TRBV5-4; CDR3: CASSQATVAEAFF
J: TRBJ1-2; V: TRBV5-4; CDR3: CASSAVNYGYTF